This record looks at one TCR beta chain sequence and its context. TCRdb recomputed calls from the RT-PCR reads with MiXCR, one row per CDR3 protein. The sample records 920,000 or so distinct CDR3 sequences, under 20% being singletons. Germline-derived CDR1 and CDR2 are LNHDA and SQIVND (reference sequence). J gave up 9 bases and V 7 bases, and 10 bases lay outside the gene matches. This CDR3 has 14 amino acids. This record comes from a study of patients and donors after allogeneic stem cell transplantation. The origin of this receptor is a human donor who was either an allogeneic HSCT recipient or a stem cell or donor lymphocyte infusion donor (not recorded which). It is not recorded whose cells these are; they may come from a transplant donor. The chain couples TRBV19 to TRBJ2-1, with TRBD2 identical over 9 bases. The sample comprised blood, either unsorted or a sorted T cell fraction (not recorded which). The CDR3 sequence is CASNLREGRVEQFF. CDR3 nucleotides: TGTGCCAGTAATTTGCGGGAGGGCCGGGTTGAGCAGTTCTTC. Looking up the rest from reference TRBV19 and TRBJ2-1 gives the full variable domain: DGGITQSPKYLFRKEGQNVTLSCEQNLNHDAMYWYRQDPGQGLRLIYYSQIVNDFQKGDIAEGYSVSREKKESFPLTVTSAQKNPTAFYLCASNLREGRVEQFFGPGTRLTVL.